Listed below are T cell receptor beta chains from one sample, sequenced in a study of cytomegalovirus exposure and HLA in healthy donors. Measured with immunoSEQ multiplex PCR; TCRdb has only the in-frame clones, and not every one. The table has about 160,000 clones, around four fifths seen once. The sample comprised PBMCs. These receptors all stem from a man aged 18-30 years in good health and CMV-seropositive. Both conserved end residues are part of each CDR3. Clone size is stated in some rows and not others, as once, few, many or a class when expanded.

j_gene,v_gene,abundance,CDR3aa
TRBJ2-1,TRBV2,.,CASRGQGVMWASGASYNEQFF
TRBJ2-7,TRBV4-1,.,CASSVGASSYEQYF
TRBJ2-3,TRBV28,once,CASSFPTSGRTKYADTQYF
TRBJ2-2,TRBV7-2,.,CASSQAGTPSGGELFF
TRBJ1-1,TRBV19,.,CASGRAGALEAFF
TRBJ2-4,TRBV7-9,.,CASSQQGVLAKNIQYF
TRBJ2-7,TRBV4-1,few,CASSASFGLASYEQYF
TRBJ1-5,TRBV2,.,CASSEQGSNQPQHF
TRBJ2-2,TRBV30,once,CAWSVRGAGELFF
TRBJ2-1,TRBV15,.,CATIKSGDWAYNEQFF
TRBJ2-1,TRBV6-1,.,CASSEGLASGRFYNEQFF
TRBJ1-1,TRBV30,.,CAWSTGLGTEAFF
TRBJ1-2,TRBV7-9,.,CASSFGDSNCGYTF
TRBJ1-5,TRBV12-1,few,CASSNHLRPQHF
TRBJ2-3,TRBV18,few,CASSHKGSTDTQYF
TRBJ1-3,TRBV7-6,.,CASSSWEQGLETGNTIYF
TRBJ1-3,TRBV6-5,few,CASSYSETSGNTIYF
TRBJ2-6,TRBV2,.,CASKYSVSSGANVLTF
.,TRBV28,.,CASSPAGLAGDYEQYF
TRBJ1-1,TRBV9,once,CASSVDASYVPEAFF
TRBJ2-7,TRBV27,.,CASSRRLAGGVEQYF
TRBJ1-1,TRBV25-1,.,CASSAVGTGVMNTEAFF
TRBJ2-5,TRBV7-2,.,CASSSSIQAGAGVKTQYF
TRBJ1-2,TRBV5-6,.,CASSLGQRTNYGYTF
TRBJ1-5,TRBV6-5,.,CASSRQGARQPQHF
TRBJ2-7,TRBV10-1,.,CASSLRDTDRQYF
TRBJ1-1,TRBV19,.,CASSILTDTEAFF